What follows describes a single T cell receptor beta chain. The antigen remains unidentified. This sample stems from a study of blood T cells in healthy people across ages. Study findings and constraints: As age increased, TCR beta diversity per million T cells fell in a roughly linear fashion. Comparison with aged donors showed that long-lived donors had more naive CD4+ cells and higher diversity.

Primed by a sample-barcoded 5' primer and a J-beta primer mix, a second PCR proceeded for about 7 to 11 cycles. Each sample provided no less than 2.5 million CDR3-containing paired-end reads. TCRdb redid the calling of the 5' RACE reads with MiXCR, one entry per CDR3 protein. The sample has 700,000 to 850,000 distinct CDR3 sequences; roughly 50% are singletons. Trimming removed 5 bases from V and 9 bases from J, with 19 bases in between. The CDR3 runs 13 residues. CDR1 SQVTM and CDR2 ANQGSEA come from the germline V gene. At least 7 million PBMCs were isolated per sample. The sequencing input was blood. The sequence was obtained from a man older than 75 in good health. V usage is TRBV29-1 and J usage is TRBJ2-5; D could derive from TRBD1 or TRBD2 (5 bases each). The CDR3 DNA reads TGCAGCGTTCCCCATGGGGACGCCGGAGCCCAGTACTTC. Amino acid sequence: CSVPHGDAGAQYF.